A selection of T cell receptor beta chains follows, all from one sample in a study of chemoradiotherapy in HPV16-positive cancers. Some clones are missing from TCRdb's copy, which holds only in-frame ones; the method was immunoSEQ multiplex PCR. The sample records roughly 2,500 clones, roughly 85% being singletons. The material sequenced was tumor tissue, taken from a patient who underwent chemoradiotherapy. The source of these receptors is a human donor with HPV-associated anogenital cancer. Each CDR3 is given with its conserved first and last residue. A D gene is named only where the DNA matches it firmly. Rows may omit the clone size; those that give it use once, few, many or a size class.

TRBV7-9	NA	TRBJ1-1	NA	CAIEGYLNTEAFF	TGTGCCATAGAAGGGTATTTGAACACTGAAGCTTTCTTT
TRBV28	NA	TRBJ2-2	NA	CASRLGVRTGELFF	TGTGCCAGCAGATTGGGGGTACGAACCGGGGAGCTGTTTTTT
TRBV5-1	TRBD1	TRBJ1-6	NA	CASSLDGTGNSPLHF	TGCGCCAGCAGCTTGGATGGGACAGGGAATTCACCCCTCCACTTT
TRBV6-5	TRBD1	TRBJ1-2	NA	CASSVQGAYGYTF	TGTGCCAGCAGTGTACAGGGGGCCTATGGCTACACCTTC
TRBV5-4	NA	TRBJ2-1	NA	CASSSQSQQFF	TGTGCCAGCAGCTCCCAGTCTCAGCAGTTCTTC
TRBV4-3	NA	TRBJ2-5	NA	CASSQDQGGPREQYF	TGCGCCAGCAGCCAAGATCAAGGCGGGCCGAGAGAGCAGTACTTC
TRBV28	TRBD1	TRBJ1-1	NA	CASSLGTGGGDTEAFF	TGTGCCAGCAGTTTGGGGACAGGGGGCGGGGACACTGAAGCTTTCTTT
TRBV9	NA	TRBJ1-3	NA	CASSVEGSRGNTIYF	TGTGCCAGCAGCGTAGAGGGGAGTCGGGGAAACACCATATATTTT
TRBV18	TRBD2	TRBJ2-5	once	CASSLWTSQKETQYF	TGTGCCAGCTCACTCTGGACTAGCCAAAAAGAGACCCAGTACTTC
TRBV7-9	TRBD1	TRBJ2-5	NA	CASGVPGTGSETQYF	TGTGCCAGCGGAGTTCCCGGGACAGGGTCGGAGACCCAGTACTTC
TRBV7-9	NA	TRBJ2-1	NA	CASSIGQLYNEQFF	TGTGCCAGCAGCATTGGACAGCTTTACAATGAGCAGTTCTTC
TRBV7-2	TRBD1	TRBJ1-1	NA	CASSLQGDTEAFF	TGTGCCAGCAGCTTACAGGGGGACACTGAAGCTTTCTTT
TRBV5-6	TRBD2	TRBJ2-7	NA	CASTGESGAYEQYF	TGTGCCAGCACCGGTGAAAGCGGGGCCTACGAGCAGTACTTC
TRBV5-1	NA	TRBJ1-5	NA	CASSLGDARSDQPQHF	TGCGCCAGCAGCTTAGGCGACGCCCGATCGGATCAGCCCCAGCATTTT
TRBV11-1	NA	TRBJ2-5	NA	CASSLSRDGETQYF	TGTGCCAGCAGCTTATCCAGGGACGGAGAGACCCAGTACTTC
TRBV2	TRBD1	TRBJ2-5	NA	CASSVGQFQETQYF	TGTGCCAGCAGTGTGGGACAGTTCCAAGAGACCCAGTACTTC
TRBV6-5	TRBD1	TRBJ1-2	NA	CASSNSQGRNYGYTF	TGTGCCAGCAGTAACTCACAGGGGAGGAACTATGGCTACACCTTC
TRBV15	NA	TRBJ1-5	NA	CATSRVGDKQYQPQHF	TGTGCCACCAGCAGAGTCGGGGACAAACAGTATCAGCCCCAGCATTTT
TRBV21-1	NA	TRBJ2-2	NA	CASSKVGLVGYTGELFF	TGTGCCAGCAGCAAAGTCGGGTTGGTCGGGTACACCGGGGAGCTGTTTTTT
TRBV6-5	NA	TRBJ2-1	NA	CASRAVGLLANEQFF	TGTGCCAGCAGAGCAGTGGGACTGCTAGCCAATGAGCAGTTCTTC
TRBV19	TRBD1	TRBJ2-5	NA	CASSIAGTGKETQYF	TGTGCCAGTAGTATCGCCGGGACAGGGAAAGAGACCCAGTACTTC
TRBV9	NA	TRBJ1-1	NA	CASATAGNTEAFF	TGTGCCAGCGCAACCGCGGGTAACACTGAAGCTTTCTTT
TRBV2	TRBD1	TRBJ1-2	NA	CASREGLGQTYGYTF	TGTGCCAGCAGGGAGGGATTGGGACAGACTTATGGCTACACCTTC
TRBV29-1	TRBD2	TRBJ2-1	NA	CSSGLSGSGEQFF	TGCAGCTCCGGACTAAGCGGGAGCGGTGAGCAGTTCTTC